What follows are 30 T cell receptor beta chains derived from one specimen sequenced in a study of control samples from healthy donors and cancer patients. Method: immunoSEQ multiplex PCR; TCRdb's copy keeps in-frame clones and lacks some. Among 95,000 to 150,000 clones listed, approximately 87% were seen once. Material for sequencing was blood. The receptors originated from a man aged 30 to 39 in good health.

This clone was seen a single time. The chain joins TRBV5-6 to TRBJ1-5, with TRBD1 identical over 7 bases. Unmatched junction bases numbered 5, after V lost 1 base and J lost 4 bases. Germline V gives CDR1 SGHDT, CDR2 YYEEEE. The CDR3 contains 15 residues. The CDR3 sequence is CASSLYGTANQPQHF. The CDR3 DNA follows: TGTGCCAGCAGCTTGTACGGGACAGCTAATCAGCCCCAGCATTTT.

This chain links TRBV3-1 (or the pseudogene TRBV3-2) with TRBJ1-4; D unresolved. The V end lost 4 bases, the J end lost 4 bases, and 13 bases lay between the germline ends. CDR1 is LGHDT and CDR2 is YNNKEL in the germline V gene (reference sequence). This CDR3 is 15 amino acids long. This CDR3 reads CASSPEYTYNEKLFF. DNA for the CDR3: TGTGCCAGCAGCCCCGAGTATACTTATAATGAAAAACTGTTTTTT.

The chain has TRBV14 and TRBJ1-1, with no clear D. Germline assignment: CDR1 SGHDN and CDR2 FVKESK. The CDR3 consists of 16 residues. V lost 0 bases and J lost 2, with 13 bases in between. CDR3 sequence reads: CASSQDPRTINTEAFF. CDR3 sequence (DNA): TGTGCCAGCAGCCAAGATCCGCGCACCATTAACACTGAAGCTTTCTTT.

The rearrangement joins TRBV29-1 to TRBJ2-5; D may be TRBD2 (6 bases). This CDR3 spans 15 amino acids. The V and J ends lost 5 bases and 1 base respectively, with 17 bases between them. The germline V gene encodes CDR1 SQVTM and CDR2 ANQGSEA. The CDR3 loop reads CSVPWLGTAQETQYF. CDR3 coding DNA: TGCAGCGTTCCATGGTTGGGGACTGCCCAAGAGACCCAGTACTTC.

This clone was seen only once. This chain joins TRBV5-1 and TRBJ2-1; 8 bases match TRBD1. The length of the CDR3 is 14 residues. Germline trimming cut 5 bases from V and 0 bases from J; bases unmatched to any gene: 1. Germline values: CDR1 SGHRS, CDR2 YFSETQ. The CDR3 sequence is CASSGQGSYNEQFF. The CDR3 DNA reads TGCGCCAGCAGTGGACAGGGCTCCTACAATGAGCAGTTCTTC.

The chain joins TRBV29-1 to TRBJ1-1; D is possibly TRBD1 (5 bases). The germline V and J ends were trimmed by 6 bases and 5 bases, with 13 bases remaining between them. The CDR3 extends over 12 amino acids. CDR1 is SQVTM, CDR2 ANQGSEA, per germline. This CDR3 reads CSVGTGGTEAFF. CDR3 nucleotides: TGCAGCGTGGGGACGGGAGGAACTGAAGCTTTCTTT.

The rearrangement joins TRBV2 to TRBJ1-2; D unclear. V was cut by 2 bases and J by 0 bases, with 7 bases left in between. CDR1 and CDR2 (germline): SNHLY, FYNNEI. This CDR3 has 14 residues. CDR3 region: CASSEMRANYGYTF. In nucleotides, the CDR3 is TGTGCCAGCAGTGAAATGAGGGCTAACTATGGCTACACCTTC. The full variable domain, completed using reference TRBV2 and TRBJ1-2, is EPEVTQTPSHQVTQMGQEVILRCVPISNHLYFYWYRQILGQKVEFLVSFYNNEISEKSEIFDDQFSVERPDGSNFTLKIRSTKLEDSAMYFCASSEMRANYGYTFGSGTRLTVV.

The genes are TRBV6-5 and TRBJ1-1; 7 bases are shared with TRBD1. The CDR3 length is 14 residues. Per the germline V gene, CDR1 is MNHEY and CDR2 is SVGAGI. The V segment lost 4 bases and the J segment 4 bases; nucleotides outside the gene matches: 6. The CDR3 region has the DNA TGTGCCAGCAGTTTGACAGGGTCGGGCACTGAAGCTTTCTTT. This gives the protein CASSLTGSGTEAFF.

V usage is TRBV27 and J usage is TRBJ1-5; 9 bases are a match to TRBD1. The CDR3 has 15 residues. The junction had 9 bases not matched to a gene; V was cut back by 5 bases and J by 7 bases. Germline V gene data show CDR1 as MNHEY and CDR2 as SMNVEV (reference sequence). The CDR3 coding sequence is TGTGCCAGCAGTGAATACAGGGGGCCGGGGCAGCCCCAGCATTTT. This encodes CASSEYRGPGQPQHF.

This chain joins TRBV10-3 and TRBJ1-2; 7 bases map to TRBD1. CDR1 is ENHRY, CDR2 SYGVKD, per germline. V lost 3 bases to trimming and J lost 6 bases; unmatched junction nucleotides: 4. The CDR3 sequence is 13 residues long. In nucleotides, the CDR3 is TGTGCCATCAGTGACTCGACAGGGAATGGCTACACCTTC. This sequence encodes CAISDSTGNGYTF.

The J gene is TRBJ1-4, the V gene TRBV2; D remains ambiguous. This CDR3 has 14 amino acids. Germline V gene lookup returns CDR1 SNHLY and CDR2 FYNNEI. The V end lost 6 bases, the J end lost 4 bases, and 12 bases lay between the germline ends. The CDR3, as DNA: TGTGCCAGCAGCAGTGACTCCTATAATGAAAAACTGTTTTTT. Translating it yields CASSSDSYNEKLFF.

This clone was recorded once. V gene TRBV18 combines with J gene TRBJ1-2, with TRBD1 as a possible D gene (5 bases). CDR3 size: 14 residues. V was shortened by 4 bases and J by 4 bases, with 13 bases between the two germline ends. Germline V lookup: CDR1 KGHSH, CDR2 LQKENI. As DNA, the CDR3 is TGTGCCAGCTCACTAGTCAGGGAGACCTATGGCTACACCTTC. Translating it yields CASSLVRETYGYTF. Complete variable domain (other parts from reference TRBV18 and TRBJ1-2): NAGVMQNPRHLVRRRGQEARLRCSPMKGHSHVYWYRQLPEEGLKFMVYLQKENIIDESGMPKERFSAEFPKEGPSILRIQQVVRGDSAAYFCASSLVRETYGYTFGSGTRLTVV.

This chain connects TRBV5-8 to TRBJ2-6; D remains ambiguous. This CDR3 region has 15 residues. Germline V gives CDR1 SGHTS, CDR2 YDEGEE. Trimming cost V 4 bases and J 0 bases, with 8 bases left between them. This chain's CDR3 is CASSPRNSGANVLTF. The CDR3 DNA is TGTGCCAGCAGCCCACGAAACTCTGGGGCCAACGTCCTGACTTTC.

The V call is TRBV7-9, the J call TRBJ2-7; perhaps D is TRBD1 or TRBD2 (5 bases each). The CDR3 spans 13 residues. In germline, CDR1 is SEHNR, CDR2 FQNEAQ (reference sequence). V shed 5 bases and J shed 5 bases, with 13 bases lying between them. CDR3: CASSPTRGHEQYF. The DNA for the CDR3 is TGTGCCAGCAGCCCGACACGGGGACACGAGCAGTACTTC.

The chain joins TRBV5-1 to TRBJ2-2; D is possibly TRBD1 (6 bases). The CDR3 extends over 14 amino acids. Germline V CDR1 and CDR2: SGHRS, YFSETQ. Between the trimmed V and J ends, which lost 0 bases and 7 bases, there was a span of 10 bases. The CDR3 loop reads CASSLDRENGELFF. The CDR3 DNA reads TGCGCCAGCAGCTTGGACAGGGAGAACGGGGAGCTGTTTTTT.

The chain is built from TRBV27 and TRBJ1-2; 7 positions agree with TRBD1. CDR1 and CDR2 from the germline V gene are MNHEY and SMNVEV (reference sequence). Losses at the gene ends were 5 bases for V and 7 bases for J; bases not matched to a gene: 7. There are 13 residues in the CDR3. CDR3 residues: CASSPSDRVGYTF. The CDR3 coding sequence is TGTGCCAGCAGTCCTTCTGACAGGGTTGGCTACACCTTC.

The chain joins TRBV9 to TRBJ2-1, with 9 bases identical to TRBD2. V trimming: 3 bases; J trimming: 7 bases; junction bases outside the gene matches: 11. Germline CDR1 is SGDLS and CDR2 is YYNGEE. The CDR3 totals 16 residues. The CDR3 bases are TGTGCCAGCAGCGCCCCTCTAGCGGGGCCCGGGAATGAGCAGTTCTTC. Residues: CASSAPLAGPGNEQFF.

Turning to this clone: The CDR3 does not end in the conserved phenylalanine or tryptophan, so this is likely a read error. No DNA is shown, since the ends of the CDR3 on it are uncertain; the CDR3 is the one TCRdb lists. The CDR3 is CASSEKSTGGDL. The rearrangement joins TRBV2 to TRBJ2-2. CDR1 is SNHLY and CDR2 is FYNNEI in the germline V gene. Counting both end residues, the CDR3 totals 12 amino acids.

This clone was seen just once. V gene TRBV3-1 (or the pseudogene TRBV3-2) combines with J gene TRBJ2-2; D may be TRBD1 (6 bases). The CDR3 is 17 amino acids. Looked up from germline, CDR1 is LGHDT and CDR2 is YNNKEL (reference sequence). The ends were cut back, 3 bases at V and 4 bases at J, with 18 bases in the middle. The DNA of the CDR3 is TGTGCCAGCAGCCAGAAACAGGGTGGGTGGACCACCGGGGAGCTGTTTTTT. Encoded protein: CASSQKQGGWTTGELFF.

This chain joins TRBV3-1 (or the pseudogene TRBV3-2) and TRBJ1-6; TRBD1 matches 8 bases. Germline CDR1 LGHDT, CDR2 YNNKEL (reference sequence). Trimming took 1 base from V and 9 from J; bases not matched to a gene: 8. The CDR3 has 16 amino acids. The CDR3 spells CASSQGQGAIGSPLHF. The DNA for the CDR3 is TGTGCCAGCAGCCAAGGGCAGGGGGCAATCGGTTCACCCCTCCACTTT.

V is TRBV6-5 and J is TRBJ1-3; tentative D call: TRBD1 (5 bases). The CDR3 is 14 residues long. Deletions cut 6 bases from V and 0 bases from J, with 9 bases between. The germline gives CDR1 MNHEY, CDR2 SVGAGI. The CDR3 region is CASRRDSSGNTIYF. The CDR3 DNA reads TGTGCCAGCAGACGCGACAGCTCTGGAAACACCATATATTTT.

The J gene is TRBJ2-7, the V gene TRBV29-1; 8 nucleotides match TRBD1. The CDR3 runs to 12 residues. Germline CDR1 is SQVTM and CDR2 is ANQGSEA. The V and J ends lost 6 bases and 5 bases, in that order; junction bases with no gene match: 6. In nucleotides, the CDR3 is TGCAGCGTAAAGGACAGGGAAAACGAGCAGTACTTC. Protein: CSVKDRENEQYF.

This rearrangement joins TRBV12-3 or TRBV12-4 to TRBJ1-1; D ambiguous. V dropped 3 bases and J dropped 1 base, with 6 bases sitting between them. This CDR3 spans 13 amino acids. The CDR3 coding sequence is TGTGCCAGCAGTTTGATGGGGAACACTGAAGCTTTCTTT. Protein product: CASSLMGNTEAFF.

This sequence joins TRBV28 and TRBJ1-2; D gene uncertain. In germline, CDR1 is MDHEN, CDR2 SYDVKM. The CDR3 extends over 15 amino acids. V lost 2 bases, J lost 2 bases, and 12 bases lay in between. The CDR3 sequence: CASSLGQIPNYGYTF. As DNA, the CDR3 is TGTGCCAGCAGTTTAGGGCAGATTCCAAACTATGGCTACACCTTC.

The CDR3 loop reads CASSYDPHRGYNEQFF. The CDR3 DNA is TGTGCCAGCAGTTACGACCCCCACCGGGGTTACAATGAGCAGTTCTTC. This chain joins TRBV6-5 and TRBJ2-1; D may be TRBD2 (5 bases). The CDR3 covers 16 residues. V was cut by 2 bases and J by 4 bases, with 15 bases left in between. Germline assignment: CDR1 MNHEY and CDR2 SVGAGI.

In its sample, this clone was seen once. The chain is built from TRBV3-1 (or the pseudogene TRBV3-2) and TRBJ2-7, with D perhaps TRBD2 (6 bases). The CDR3 has 13 amino acids. V lost 3 bases, J lost 4 bases, and 10 bases lay in between. Germline CDR1 and CDR2: LGHDT and YNNKEL (reference sequence). In DNA, the CDR3 is TGTGCCAGCAGCCATGGGAGCGGGTACGAGCAGTACTTC. Its protein product is CASSHGSGYEQYF.

V usage is TRBV18 and J usage is TRBJ1-1; D gene ambiguous. CDR1 is KGHSH, CDR2 LQKENI, per germline. Trimming stripped 4 bases from V and 5 bases from J, with 5 bases between. This CDR3 is built from 11 residues. DNA for the CDR3: TGTGCCAGCTCACAGAGGACTGAAGCTTTCTTT. As protein: CASSQRTEAFF.

V gene TRBV19 combines with J gene TRBJ1-5; 11 bases line up with TRBD1. The CDR3 sequence is 14 residues long. V trimming: 8 bases; J trimming: 3 bases; junction bases outside the gene matches: 3. Germline V gene sequence: CDR1 LNHDA, CDR2 SQIVND (reference sequence). The DNA of the CDR3 is TGTGCCAGTGGGACAGGGGGGTACAATCAGCCCCAGCATTTT. It codes for CASGTGGYNQPQHF.

The chain is built from TRBV19 and TRBJ2-7, with 9 nucleotides matching TRBD1. Germline CDR1 and CDR2: LNHDA and SQIVND (reference sequence). The CDR3 covers 16 residues. The J segment lost 3 bases and the V segment lost 1 base, leaving 7 bases of the junction unmatched. Here the CDR3 reads CASSIAGTGSSYEQYF. In DNA, the CDR3 is TGTGCCAGTAGTATAGCCGGGACAGGGAGTAGCTACGAGCAGTACTTC.

The V and J genes are TRBV19 and TRBJ2-2; 7 nucleotides line up with TRBD1. Germline-derived CDR1 and CDR2 are LNHDA and SQIVND (reference sequence). J gave up 6 bases and V 3 bases, and 7 bases lay outside the gene matches. There are 15 residues in the CDR3. In DNA form, the CDR3 reads TGTGCCAGTAGTATGGGACAGCTAGGGGCCGGGGAGCTGTTTTTT. Translation gives CASSMGQLGAGELFF. The whole variable domain, remainder taken from reference TRBV19 and TRBJ2-2, is DGGITQSPKYLFRKEGQNVTLSCEQNLNHDAMYWYRQDPGQGLRLIYYSQIVNDFQKGDIAEGYSVSREKKESFPLTVTSAQKNPTAFYLCASSMGQLGAGELFFGEGSRLTVL.